This T cell receptor (beta chain) is drawn from a study of cytomegalovirus exposure and HLA in healthy donors (dated by TCRdb to 2016 to 2017). The study in broad terms: An earlier analysis of approximately 640 of the donors reported more than 250 Gb of sequence data and 117 million unique TCR beta sequences from some 180 million T cells. About 320 gigabases of sequencing data and tens of millions of unique TCR sequences were included in an early release covering several hundred HLA-typed donors. Among the approximately 430 genotyped donors, around 81% belonged to the genetic ancestry cluster associated with self-reported Caucasian donors. The study aimed to test whether cataloging public T cell receptors could reveal signatures of past pathogen exposure. The T cell repertoires of 550 to 850 subjects were profiled by immunosequencing and related to cytomegalovirus serostatus. In addition to the first cohort of approximately 650 subjects, a separate validation cohort of 120 different subjects was used. To predict cytomegalovirus infection status, the study brought together high-throughput TCR immunosequencing, statistical association of individual TCRs with disease status, and machine learning. To study patterns of TCR occurrence, a later analysis re-analyzed previously published TCR beta repertoires from just over 650 donors and added high-resolution HLA genotyping. The later analysis used no new phenotypic data to find candidate immune exposures, relying instead on TCR beta sequences and their occurrence across donors. An earlier analysis of some 500 of the donors applied high-throughput TCR beta sequencing to assess whether each TCR beta V gene segment acted as functional or pseudogenic. Donor age, sex, ethnicity and CMV serostatus were collected together with the repertoire data. A later genetic analysis took genome-wide SNP genotypes for about 55% of the roughly 670 donors and used that subset as a discovery cohort. Every discovery cohort repertoire had been produced on one sequencing platform. HLA typing covered class I and class II loci at four-digit resolution. Typing coverage varied by locus: roughly 620-630 donors for A, B, C, DRB1 and DQB1; roughly 510 for DQA1; more than 600 for DPA1; approximately 470 for DPB1. Roughly five DR-DQ haplotypes were handled as single units for association and clustering because linkage in the cohort was strong. Among some 410 genotyped donors of the cohort, an average of approximately 250,000 unique TCR beta nucleotide sequences were sequenced per donor, around 18% of them non-productive. The paper as a whole reports these results and caveats: Some IMGT-functional V segments, including TRBV6-2 and TRBV6-3, could not be told apart with the 87-base-pair reads, so those segments were excluded. This cohort had only TCR beta chains sequenced, and the lack of alpha or paired-chain data limited which features could be detected. A later analysis found that most CMV-associated TCR beta chains appeared HLA-restricted, with HLA associations seemingly driven largely by CMV exposure. A later genetic analysis associated a missense DCLRE1C variant with V-gene and J-gene trimming of TCR beta chains, and an independent cohort replicated the association. In both the original and validation cohorts, the classifier was reported to diagnose cytomegalovirus status with high specificity and sensitivity. While some public TCRs were present in many individuals, most TCR sequences turned up only very rarely across donors. Specific HLA alleles were associated with 15,000 to 20,000 TCR beta sequences at a false discovery rate of 0.05 in a later analysis. Because HLA typing was missing for some donors at each locus, association tests included only the typed subset. Correlated functional status among segregating V segments might be attributable to linkage disequilibrium, but an unknown experimental factor could not be ruled out. In vitro tests confirmed that three of the cytomegalovirus-associated TCR beta chains recognize cytomegalovirus antigens. Several of the top co-occurrence clusters appeared to be linked to parvovirus B19, influenza, CMV and Epstein-Barr virus, according to a later analysis. A further reported finding was that TCR beta sequences accurately predicted the HLA-A and HLA-B alleles for most subjects in the first cohort. In a later analysis, the rate of TCR association differed among HLA loci, with DRB1 alleles having the most associated TCRs and HLA-C alleles having the fewest. For the cohort, immune exposure information was limited to CMV serostatus. A later analysis found that HLA-associated TCR beta chains were more clonally expanded and had lower generation probabilities than equally common non-associated chains. Roughly uniform sequencing depth across donors was assumed in presence/absence analyses, although this assumption may not hold. Because counts were too low, seventeen rarely observed V segments, including chromosome 9 orphons, were excluded from the earlier analysis of 587 of the donors. The authors suggested that the approach could potentially be generalized to other disease states and immunological phenotypes. In an earlier analysis of about 540 of the donors, most TCR beta V segments were observed in productive rearrangements about 90% or about 30% of the time, broadly matching IMGT annotations. Compared with the roughly 670-donor mean, donors in an Asian-associated ancestry cluster had fewer N-insertions in productive TCRs, according to a later genetic analysis. When HLA alleles, especially DR and DQ, strongly co-occurred, TCR associations were difficult to assign to individual alleles. The study gave a list of around 170 TCR beta chains associated with cytomegalovirus. A cluster of highly shared sequence variants was judged likely to be a technical artifact of the sequencing pipeline.

In regard to this clone: The specificity of this receptor is unknown. Base-call qualities are not available, and no considerably larger clone is one nucleotide away.

The cohort was made up of roughly 670 healthy bone marrow donors. At the time of sampling, every cohort member was nominally healthy, though immune exposures that went unrecorded were likely present. CMV serostatus was positive for about 290 and negative for about 55% of the 666 cohort members, and was not recorded for this donor. A peripheral blood sample was collected from each donor, and TCR beta sequencing was performed on peripheral blood mononuclear cells. The Qiagen DNeasy Blood Extraction Kit was used to extract genomic DNA from the blood cell samples. Per the germline V gene (reference sequence), LNHDA is the CDR1 and SQIVND is the CDR2. V lost 5 bases and J lost 10 bases, and the count of bases not matched to a germline gene is 9. Its CDR3 holds 14 amino acids, cysteine through phenylalanine. The retained sequence is limited to the CDR3, 42 bases, with the frame set at the first base. Receptor amplification or capture employed the immunoSEQ multiplex PCR assay. For the multiplex PCR, a mixture combining 60 forward primers for TCR Vbeta segments and 13 reverse primers for TCR Jbeta segments was used. The CDR3 region of rearranged TCR beta genes was amplified from genomic DNA by a multiplex PCR assay. Amplified TCR beta libraries were sequenced as 87-base-pair reads on the Illumina HiSeq System. The study's processing was this. In a later analysis, around 80 million unique TCR beta chains were counted across the approximately 620 repertoires, and approximately 11 million of these chains were shared by at least two donors. A nearest-neighbor algorithm error-corrected the raw reads and collapsed the reads into unique sequences, merging closely related sequences to remove PCR and sequencing errors. Alignment of CDR3 sequences to IMGT reference sequences was used to assign V, D and J gene segments. For a sequence to be retained, at least a six-nucleotide match to both a V gene segment and a J gene segment was required. A rearrangement was called productive if the CDR3 had no stop codons and remained in frame with V and J, and every other rearrangement was called non-productive. CDR3 was defined according to IMGT convention as the region running from the second conserved V-encoded cysteine to the conserved J-encoded phenylalanine. The earlier analysis of 500 to 650 of the donors excluded any sequence lacking an unambiguous match to a single V gene segment. In an earlier analysis of almost 600 of the donors, a V segment was called functional when productive rearrangements were above 56.7%, and segregating when the standard deviation between donors exceeded 5%. A statistical classification framework was built to diagnose cytomegalovirus status from the catalog of TCR beta chain sequences. In a later analysis, TCR nucleotide sequences were compared against IMGT/GENE-DB human TR gene sequences so that V and J genes could be assigned. The TCRdist pipeline was used in a later analysis to assign CDR3 sequences and most-parsimonious VDJ recombination scenarios. In a later analysis, each TCR beta chain was defined by its CDR3 amino acid sequence together with its V-gene family, and reads without a unique V-gene family were excluded. In a later analysis, 450 to 600 highly shared, low-generation-probability nucleotide sequences were removed to address suspected cross-contamination and a sequencing artifact. In a later analysis, a clonal expansion index for each public chain was calculated from normalized within-repertoire ranks of inferred template counts. In a later analysis, generation probabilities were computed using a VDJ recombination model fitted to out-of-frame rearrangements, and the results were checked against IGoR. Hypergeometric tests were used in a later analysis to score TCR-TCR, TCR-HLA and TCR-CMV co-occurrence, with a repertoire-size bias correction applied to the TCR pairs. To estimate false discovery rates, a later analysis permuted the HLA or CMV assignments 20 times. In a later analysis, co-occurring TCRs were grouped using DBSCAN, with TCRdist sequence similarity added in when clustering inside HLA-allele-positive subsets. Repertoires with fewer than 30,000 or more than 120,000 public chains were left out of co-occurrence clustering, as were about five repertoires with anomalous nucleotide sharing. TCRdb holds this immuneACCESS table with in-frame rearrangements only. Some clones are missing; in checked studies, unresolved V genes explain under half, and the rest has no known cause. V, J and clone size reflect that table, while D and trimming were determined from the DNA. In this sample the table shows approximately 200,000 clones, 70% to 90% of which occur a single time. The ten largest account for 1.3% of the sample.

The sequence came from a human donor in good health. The chain employs TRBV19 and TRBJ2-1, with TRBD1 identical over 9 junction bases. Sequencing was performed on PBMCs. At the DNA level, the sequence is TGTGCCAGTAGTCCACAGACAGGGGGAATGGAGCAGTTCTTC. This translates into CASSPQTGGMEQFF.